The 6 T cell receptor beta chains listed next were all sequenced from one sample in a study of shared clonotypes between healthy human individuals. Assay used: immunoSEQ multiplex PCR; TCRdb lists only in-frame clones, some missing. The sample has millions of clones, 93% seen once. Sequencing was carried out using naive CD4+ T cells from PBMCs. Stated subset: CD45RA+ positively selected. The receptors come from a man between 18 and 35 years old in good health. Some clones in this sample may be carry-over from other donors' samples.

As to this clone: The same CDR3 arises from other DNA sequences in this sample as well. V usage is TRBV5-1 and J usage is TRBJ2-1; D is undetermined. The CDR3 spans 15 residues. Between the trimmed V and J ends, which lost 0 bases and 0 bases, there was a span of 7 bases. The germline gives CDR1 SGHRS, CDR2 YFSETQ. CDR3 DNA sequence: TGCGCCAGCAGCTTGGTTCAGAGCTCCTACAATGAGCAGTTCTTC. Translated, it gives CASSLVQSSYNEQFF.

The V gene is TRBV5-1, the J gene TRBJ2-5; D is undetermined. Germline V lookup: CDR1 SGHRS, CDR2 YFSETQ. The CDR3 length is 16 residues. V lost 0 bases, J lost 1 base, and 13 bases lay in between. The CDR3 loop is CASSLVGAPAQETQYF. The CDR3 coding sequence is TGCGCCAGCAGCTTGGTGGGCGCCCCGGCCCAAGAGACCCAGTACTTC.

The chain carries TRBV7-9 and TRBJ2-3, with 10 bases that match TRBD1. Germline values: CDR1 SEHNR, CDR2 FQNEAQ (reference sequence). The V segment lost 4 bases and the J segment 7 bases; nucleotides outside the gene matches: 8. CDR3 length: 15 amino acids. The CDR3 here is CASSSDRGSRNTQYF. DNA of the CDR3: TGTGCCAGCAGCTCGGACAGGGGGAGTAGGAATACGCAGTATTTT. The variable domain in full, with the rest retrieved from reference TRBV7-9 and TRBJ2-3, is DTGVSQNPRHKITKRGQNVTFRCDPISEHNRLYWYRQTLGQGPEFLTYFQNEAQLEKSRLLSDRFSAERPKGSFSTLEIQRTEQGDSAMYLCASSSDRGSRNTQYFGPGTRLTVL.

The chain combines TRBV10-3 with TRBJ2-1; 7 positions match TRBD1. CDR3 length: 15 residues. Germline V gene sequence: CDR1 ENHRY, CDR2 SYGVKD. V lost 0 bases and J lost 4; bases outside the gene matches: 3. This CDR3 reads CAISESQGPYNEQFF. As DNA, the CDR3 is TGTGCCATCAGTGAGTCACAGGGGCCGTACAATGAGCAGTTCTTC.

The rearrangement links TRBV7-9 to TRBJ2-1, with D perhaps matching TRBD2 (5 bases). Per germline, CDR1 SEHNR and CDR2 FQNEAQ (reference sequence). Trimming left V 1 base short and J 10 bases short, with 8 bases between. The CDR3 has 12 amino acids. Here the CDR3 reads CASSLDGVEQFF. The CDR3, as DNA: TGTGCCAGCAGCTTAGACGGGGTCGAGCAGTTCTTC.

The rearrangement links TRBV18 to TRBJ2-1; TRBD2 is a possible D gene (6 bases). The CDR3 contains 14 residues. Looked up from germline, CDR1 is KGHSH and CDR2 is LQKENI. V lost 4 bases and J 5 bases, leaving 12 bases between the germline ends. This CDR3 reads CASSLGLDNNEQFF. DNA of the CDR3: TGTGCCAGCTCACTGGGACTTGATAACAATGAGCAGTTCTTC.